This TCR beta chain was observed in a study of shared clonotypes between healthy human individuals. General observations from the study: With a handful of donors compared, 4.5% to 6.5% of naive CD4 clonotypes were shared. Non-shared clonotypes displayed generation probabilities falling below those of clonotypes present in all four donors.

CDR1 and CDR2 from the germline V gene are MDHEN and SYDVKM. This CDR3 is 13 amino acids long. The V and J ends lost 5 bases and 2 bases respectively, with 10 bases between them. Notes on this clone: Its antigen is currently unknown.

Deep-level running was used for the assay. Produced via immunoSEQ multiplex PCR; TCRdb's table is partial and in-frame only. The table includes a few million clones, 85% to 95% detected once. The chain joins TRBV28 to TRBJ2-7, with D possibly matching TRBD1 (6 bases). The TCR comes from a man aged 18 to 30 in good health. The source material was naive CD4+ T cells sorted from blood. Noted subset: CD45RA+ positively selected. Here the CDR3 DNA reads TGTGCCAGCAGTAGGGGGATCGCCTACGAGCAGTACTTC. Protein product: CASSRGIAYEQYF.